This TCR beta chain was identified during a study of blood T cell repertoires in COVID-19. Overall study context: Material from acute and convalescent COVID-19 was sourced from the United States, Italy and Spain. T cells, B-cell-depleted T cells, or PBMCs supplied cDNA or gDNA.

How the authors handled the data: By means of reference gene primer amplification, nucleated cell counts were estimated. The data were produced by immunoSEQ multiplex PCR, yet TCRdb's version contains in-frame clones alone and is incomplete. Clonal size and the V and J genes are those of that table, whereas D and trimming came from the DNA. The sample has 150,000 or so clones, around 85% seen once. Trimming stripped 1 base from V and 7 bases from J, with 13 bases between. The CDR3 is 14 amino acids. Per the germline V gene, CDR1 is SGHTA and CDR2 is FQGNSA. This clone was seen a handful of times. Sequencing was performed on peripheral blood. This chain uses TRBV7-2 with TRBJ1-2; tentatively, D is TRBD1 (6 bases). The sequence came from a human donor with acute or convalescent COVID-19. The donor label of this sample is uncertain. The CDR3 protein is CASSLGGGGGGYTF. CDR3 DNA: TGTGCCAGCAGCTTAGGTGGCGGGGGCGGTGGCTACACCTTC.